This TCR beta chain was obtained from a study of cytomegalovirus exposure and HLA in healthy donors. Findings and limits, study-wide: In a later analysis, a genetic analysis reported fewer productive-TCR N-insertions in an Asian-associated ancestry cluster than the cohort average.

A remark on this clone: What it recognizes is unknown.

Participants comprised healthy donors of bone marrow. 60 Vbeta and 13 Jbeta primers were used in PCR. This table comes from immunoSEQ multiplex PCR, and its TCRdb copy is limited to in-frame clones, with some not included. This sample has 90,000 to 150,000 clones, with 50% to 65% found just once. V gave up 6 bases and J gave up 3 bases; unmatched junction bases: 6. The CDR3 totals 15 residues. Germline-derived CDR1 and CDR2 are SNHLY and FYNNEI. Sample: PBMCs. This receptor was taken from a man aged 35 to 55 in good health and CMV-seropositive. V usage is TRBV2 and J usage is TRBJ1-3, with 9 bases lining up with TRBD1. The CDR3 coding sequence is TGTGCCAGCAGCACAGGGGGCAACAGTGGAAACACCATATATTTT. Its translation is CASSTGGNSGNTIYF.